This TCR beta chain was recorded in a study of cytomegalovirus exposure and HLA in healthy donors. The study's findings and limits: Later work found most CMV-associated TCR beta chains apparently HLA-restricted.

Germline trimming cut 4 bases from V and 0 bases from J; bases unmatched to any gene: 5. The CDR3 is made up of 17 amino acids. Per germline, CDR1 LNHDA and CDR2 SQIVND (reference sequence). With regard to this clone: Its antigen is currently unknown.

It was with 60 Vbeta and 13 Jbeta primers that the PCR ran. Some clones are missing from TCRdb's copy, which holds only in-frame ones; the method was immunoSEQ multiplex PCR. Its clone listing holds around 140,000 clones. J is TRBJ2-6 and V is TRBV19; 8 nucleotides match TRBD1. Sequencing was performed on PBMCs. This clonotype originated in a woman aged 40 to 49 in good health and CMV-seronegative. CDR3 DNA sequence: TGTGCCAGTAGTAAGGGACAGGCAACCTCTGGGGCCAACGTCCTGACTTTC. Translated, it gives CASSKGQATSGANVLTF.